Listed below are T cell receptor beta chains from one sample, sequenced in a study of a mutant IDH1 vaccine in newly diagnosed glioma. Clones were read by immunoSEQ multiplex PCR, and TCRdb kept only the in-frame ones, dropping some. The sample has more than 50,000 clones, 65% to 90% seen once; the top ten hold 2.9%. Sequenced here: PBMCs, sampled from a glioma patient treated with radiotherapy, temozolomide or both. The receptor set was obtained from a man younger than 40 with glioma. Each CDR3 is given with its conserved first and last residue. The order of the fields is CDR3 length, clone size, V gene, D gene, J gene, CDR3 DNA, CDR3 protein. D genes are given only for firm matches. Only some rows state a clone size, as once, few, many or a class for expanded clones.

>16|NA|TRBV6-5|TRBD1|TRBJ2-3
TGTGCCAGCAGTTTCCTAACAGGGGTGTTCACAGATACGCAGTATTTT
CASSFLTGVFTDTQYF
>15|once|TRBV10-2|TRBD2|TRBJ2-7
TGCGCCAGCAGCGAAAGCGGGGGTAGAACCTACGAGCAGTACTTC
CASSESGGRTYEQYF
>15|NA|TRBV15|TRBD2|TRBJ2-7
TGTGCCACCAGCAGGGGGGGGAACGCCTTCTACGAGCAGTACTTC
CATSRGGNAFYEQYF
>14|few|TRBV29-1|NA|TRBJ1-1
TGCAGCGTCGGGACCGGGCTGGATGGCACTGAAGCTTTCTTT
CSVGTGLDGTEAFF
>13|few|TRBV18|NA|TRBJ1-5
TGTGCCAGCTCACCACAGGGGAATCAGCCCCAGCATTTT
CASSPQGNQPQHF
>18|NA|TRBV5-1|NA|TRBJ1-4
TGCGCCAGCAGCTTGGGATCGGGGAATTCTGCAACTAATGAAAAACTGTTTTTT
CASSLGSGNSATNEKLFF
>14|NA|TRBV18|NA|TRBJ1-4
TGTGCCAGCTCACACGGGGGCGATAATGAAAAACTGTTTTTT
CASSHGGDNEKLFF
>14|NA|TRBV4-1|NA|TRBJ1-1
TGCGCCAGCAGCCAAGAACAGGGTTACACTGAAGCTTTCTTT
CASSQEQGYTEAFF
>15|NA|TRBV28|NA|TRBJ1-1
TGTGCCAGCAGGCCGTGGGGGGGGCGCGTGTGGGAAGCTTTCTTT
CASRPWGGRVWEAFF
>15|NA|TRBV5-1|NA|TRBJ1-3
TGCGCCAGCAGCCAAGGACCCTCCTCTGGAAACACCATATATTTT
CASSQGPSSGNTIYF
>15|NA|TRBV5-1|NA|TRBJ2-5
TGCGCCAGCAGCTTGGTCAGGGTAGAGCAAGAGACCCAGTACTTC
CASSLVRVEQETQYF
>16|NA|TRBV11-2|TRBD1|TRBJ2-7
TGTGCCAGCAGCAAGATTAGTAATTACAGGGGATACGAGCAGTACTTC
CASSKISNYRGYEQYF
>11|few|TRBV7-9|NA|TRBJ1-1
TGTGCCAGCAGCTCCAACACTGAAGCTTTCTTT
CASSSNTEAFF
>13|NA|TRBV6-1|NA|TRBJ2-3
TGTGCCAGCACGGGACTTAGCACAGATACGCAGTATTTT
CASTGLSTDTQYF
>14|NA|TRBV7-2|TRBD1|TRBJ1-6
TGTGCCAGCAGCCGGACAGGAGGTAATTCACCCCTCCACTTT
CASSRTGGNSPLHF